This TCR beta chain comes out of a study of cytomegalovirus exposure and HLA in healthy donors. Concerning this clone itself: As yet, its antigen is unknown.

Study observations and caveats: Immune exposure data for these donors was limited to CMV serostatus.

With 60 Vbeta and 13 Jbeta primers, the PCR was carried out. Sequencing was performed with immunoSEQ multiplex PCR; in TCRdb, only in-frame clones are kept and a portion is missing. The sample consists of over 95,000 clones, approximately 80% of them appearing once. Germline CDR1 is KGHSH and CDR2 is LQKENI. V was clipped by 2 bases and J by 9 bases; unmatched bases: 5. The CDR3 extends over 14 amino acids. The source is a man aged 40-50 years in good health and CMV-seropositive. Sequencing input: PBMCs. V gene TRBV18 combines with J gene TRBJ2-1, with 9 nucleotides matching TRBD2. CDR3 coding DNA: TGTGCCAGCTCACCATCTAGCGGGGCAGGTGAGCAGTTCTTC. This encodes CASSPSSGAGEQFF.